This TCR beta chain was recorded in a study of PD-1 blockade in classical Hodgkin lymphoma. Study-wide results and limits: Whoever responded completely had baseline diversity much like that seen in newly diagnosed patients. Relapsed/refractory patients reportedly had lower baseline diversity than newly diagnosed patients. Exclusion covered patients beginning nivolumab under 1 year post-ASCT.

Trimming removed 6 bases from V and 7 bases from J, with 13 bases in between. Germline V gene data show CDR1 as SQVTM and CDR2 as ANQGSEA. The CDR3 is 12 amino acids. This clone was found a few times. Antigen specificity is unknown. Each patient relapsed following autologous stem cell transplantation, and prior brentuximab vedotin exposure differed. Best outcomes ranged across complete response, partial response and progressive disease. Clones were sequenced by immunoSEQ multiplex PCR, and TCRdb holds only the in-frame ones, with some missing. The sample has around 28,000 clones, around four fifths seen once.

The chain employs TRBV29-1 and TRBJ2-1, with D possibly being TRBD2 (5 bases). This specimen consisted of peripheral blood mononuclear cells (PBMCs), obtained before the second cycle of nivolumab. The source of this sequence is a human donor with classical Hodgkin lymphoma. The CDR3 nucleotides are TGCAGCGTGGAAAGGACTTGGAATGAGCAGTTCTTC. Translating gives CSVERTWNEQFF.